One and the same sample provided the 18 T cell receptor beta chains below, sequenced in a study of response to subunit inactivated influenza vaccine. One entry per CDR3 protein, called by TCRdb with MiXCR from the RT-PCR reads. This table has roughly 180,000 distinct CDR3 sequences, around 8.8% appearing once. Source: non-naive T cells sorted from PBMCs, taken on the day of vaccination. The receptors derive from a man aged 50 to 60 who received an inactivated influenza vaccine.

At least ten counts were recorded for this clonotype. This rearrangement joins TRBV27 to TRBJ2-7, with 7 bases lining up with TRBD1. Unmatched junction bases numbered 7, after V lost 4 bases and J lost 4 bases. Germline V gene data show CDR1 as MNHEY and CDR2 as SMNVEV (reference sequence). The CDR3 is made up of 14 amino acids. The CDR3 DNA reads as TGTGCCAGCAGTTCCGGGACAGAGGTTTACGAGCAGTACTTC. It is translated as CASSSGTEVYEQYF.

This clonotype was seen at least ten times. The chain carries TRBV5-1 and TRBJ2-3; D gene uncertain. This CDR3 region has 14 residues. Between the trimmed V and J ends, which lost 0 bases and 2 bases, there was a span of 7 bases. Germline-derived CDR1 and CDR2 are SGHRS and YFSETQ. The CDR3: CASSLDRSTDTQYF. In DNA, the CDR3 is TGCGCCAGCAGCTTGGACAGATCCACAGATACGCAGTATTTT.

Many counts were recorded for this clonotype. CDR3 sequence: CASSGGAYEQYF. In DNA form, the CDR3 reads TGTGCCAGCAGTGGCGGGGCCTACGAGCAGTACTTC. The V call is TRBV6-5, the J call TRBJ2-7; a possible D gene is TRBD2 (6 bases). Germline-derived CDR1 and CDR2 are MNHEY and SVGAGI. The V gene lost 5 bases and the J gene lost 2 bases, with 7 bases spanning the gap. The CDR3 spans 12 residues.

This clonotype was seen only a few times. CDR3 DNA: TGCAGTGCTAGAAGGCAGGGCTTTCAGCCCCAGCATTTT. This translates into CSARRQGFQPQHF. The rearrangement links TRBV20-1 to TRBJ1-5, with D perhaps matching TRBD1 (5 bases). The V end was cut by 2 bases, the J end by 6 bases, with 11 bases between. This CDR3 spans 13 amino acids. In germline, CDR1 is DFQATT, CDR2 SNEGSKA (reference sequence).

This clonotype was counted a few times. The chain uses TRBV5-1 and TRBJ2-5; 9 bases map to TRBD2. Germline CDR1 is SGHRS and CDR2 is YFSETQ. J lost 2 bases, V lost 4 bases, and 18 bases had no gene match. The CDR3 loop spans 19 amino acids. The CDR3 bases are TGCGCCAGCAGCGTTGTGACTAGCGGCTATCCGGGCCCACAAGAGACCCAGTACTTC. This encodes CASSVVTSGYPGPQETQYF.

This chain links TRBV4-3 with TRBJ2-1; 13 bases match TRBD2. This CDR3 contains 14 residues. Germline CDR1 and CDR2: LGHNA and YSLEER. With 3 bases clipped from V and 7 bases from J, the junction kept 0 bases outside the gene matches. The CDR3 region is CASSQGLAGNEQFF. The CDR3 DNA sequence: TGCGCCAGCAGCCAGGGACTAGCGGGGAATGAGCAGTTCTTC.

This clonotype was seen a handful of times. The V gene is TRBV6-2 or TRBV6-3, the J gene TRBJ2-7, with TRBD2 matching over 12 bases. There are 17 residues in the CDR3. Losses at the gene ends were 2 bases for V and 3 bases for J; bases not matched to a gene: 8. Germline V CDR1 and CDR2: MNHEY, SVGEGT. This CDR3 is CASSYPTSGSTSYEQYF. The CDR3 region has the DNA TGTGCCAGCAGTTACCCGACTAGCGGGAGTACAAGCTACGAGCAGTACTTC.

The V gene is TRBV5-1, the J gene TRBJ2-7; the match to TRBD1 covers 8 bases. There are 14 residues in the CDR3. Germline V gene lookup returns CDR1 SGHRS and CDR2 YFSETQ. J was trimmed by 7 bases and V by 3 bases; bases with no gene match: 9. The CDR3 nucleotides read TGCGCCAGCAGCTCGGGACAGGTAGAATATGAGCAGTACTTC. Its translation is CASSSGQVEYEQYF. Full variable domain (remainder filled in from reference TRBV5-1 and TRBJ2-7): KAGVTQTPRYLIKTRGQQVTLSCSPISGHRSVSWYQQTPGQGLQFLFEYFSETQRNKGNFPGRFSGRQFSNSRSEMNVSTLELGDSALYLCASSSGQVEYEQYFGPGTRLTVT.

This clonotype was seen a handful of times. The chain links TRBV2 to TRBJ2-3; possible D gene TRBD1, 6 bases. Germline CDR1 is SNHLY and CDR2 is FYNNEI. V lost 9 bases, J lost 0 bases, and 19 bases lay in between. The CDR3 sequence is 16 residues long. In DNA, the CDR3 is TGTGCCAGTAGCCCTATCCGGGACACCAGCACAGATACGCAGTATTTT. It encodes CASSPIRDTSTDTQYF.

The chain links TRBV6-5 to TRBJ2-7; TRBD2 agrees at 7 bases. V lost 4 bases, J lost 0 bases, and 3 bases stayed unmatched. The germline V gene encodes CDR1 MNHEY and CDR2 SVGAGI. This CDR3 has 14 residues. CDR3 residues: CASSSSGHSYEQYF. The CDR3 DNA follows: TGTGCCAGCAGTTCTAGCGGACACTCCTACGAGCAGTACTTC.

The chain employs TRBV25-1 and TRBJ2-3, with 10 bases identical to TRBD2. The CDR3 is made up of 18 amino acids. Germline V gene data show CDR1 as MGHDK and CDR2 as SYGVNS. V was clipped by 8 bases and J by 0 bases; unmatched bases: 14. The CDR3: CASHSGGPGLESTDTQYF. For the CDR3, the DNA is TGTGCCAGCCATAGCGGGGGGCCCGGACTTGAAAGCACAGATACGCAGTATTTT.

V gene TRBV2 combines with J gene TRBJ1-6, with D perhaps TRBD1 (6 bases). With 5 bases removed from V and 10 bases from J, the gap between germline ends came to 12 bases. CDR3 length: 13 residues. In germline, CDR1 is SNHLY, CDR2 FYNNEI. In DNA form, the CDR3 reads TGTGCCAGCAGTACTGACAGGAACTCACCCCTCCACTTT. Translated: CASSTDRNSPLHF. The whole variable domain, remainder taken from reference TRBV2 and TRBJ1-6, is EPEVTQTPSHQVTQMGQEVILRCVPISNHLYFYWYRQILGQKVEFLVSFYNNEISEKSEIFDDQFSVERPDGSNFTLKIRSTKLEDSAMYFCASSTDRNSPLHFGNGTRLTVT.

This clonotype occurred many times. The chain employs TRBV29-1 and TRBJ2-3; tentatively, D is TRBD2 (5 bases). Trimming left V 3 bases short and J 4 bases short, with 11 bases between. The germline V gene encodes CDR1 SQVTM and CDR2 ANQGSEA. The length of the CDR3 is 13 residues. CDR3 bases: TGCAGCGTTGAGGATCTGGACTCAGATACGCAGTATTTT. This gives the protein CSVEDLDSDTQYF.

This clonotype was seen at least ten times. V gene TRBV11-2 combines with J gene TRBJ1-2, with TRBD1 as a possible D gene (5 bases). CDR1 and CDR2 (germline): SGHAT, FQNNGV. Trimming left V 0 bases short and J 4 bases short, with 9 bases between. The length of the CDR3 is 14 residues. The CDR3 protein is CASSLDGTAYGYTF. For the CDR3, the DNA is TGTGCCAGCAGCTTAGACGGGACGGCCTATGGCTACACCTTC. The entire variable domain, with the rest obtained from reference TRBV11-2 and TRBJ1-2, is as follows: EAGVAQSPRYKIIEKRQSVAFWCNPISGHATLYWYQQILGQGPKLLIQFQNNGVVDDSQLPKDRFSAERLKGVDSTLKIQPAKLEDSAVYLCASSLDGTAYGYTFGSGTRLTVV.

V is TRBV2 and J is TRBJ2-5; maybe TRBD1 (5 bases). The V end was cut by 8 bases, the J end by 3 bases, with 16 bases between. Germline V gives CDR1 SNHLY, CDR2 FYNNEI. The CDR3 length is 14 residues. The CDR3 protein is CASGKGASEETQYF. CDR3 nucleotide sequence: TGTGCCAGCGGCAAAGGGGCCTCGGAAGAGACCCAGTACTTC. Variable domain in full (rest from reference TRBV2 and TRBJ2-5): EPEVTQTPSHQVTQMGQEVILRCVPISNHLYFYWYRQILGQKVEFLVSFYNNEISEKSEIFDDQFSVERPDGSNFTLKIRSTKLEDSAMYFCASGKGASEETQYFGPGTRLLVL.

This clonotype was seen a handful of times. V is TRBV10-2 and J is TRBJ2-1; 11 bases match TRBD2. The V gene end was trimmed by 3 bases and the J gene end by 9 bases; junction bases not matched to a gene: 7. The CDR3 is 15 amino acids. Germline lookup yields CDR1 WSHSY and CDR2 SAAADI. Here the CDR3 reads CASSDIAGGQGEQFF. The CDR3 DNA reads TGCGCCAGCAGTGATATAGCGGGGGGGCAGGGTGAGCAGTTCTTC.

The rearrangement uses TRBV7-9 and TRBJ2-2; possibly TRBD1 or TRBD2 for D (5 bases each). The CDR3 loop spans 14 amino acids. With 6 bases removed from V and 4 bases from J, the gap between germline ends came to 12 bases. Germline V gene sequence: CDR1 SEHNR, CDR2 FQNEAQ (reference sequence). CDR3 region: CASSRDGFTGELFF. CDR3 sequence (DNA): TGTGCCAGCAGTCGGGACGGTTTCACCGGGGAGCTGTTTTTT.

The chain is built from TRBV28 and TRBJ2-6, with a possible D match to TRBD2 (6 bases). V was trimmed by 8 bases and J by 0 bases, leaving 14 bases between them. Germline V gives CDR1 MDHEN, CDR2 SYDVKM. The length of the CDR3 is 16 residues. This chain's CDR3 is CASGGTSLSGANVLTF. The CDR3 DNA follows: TGTGCCAGCGGGGGGACGAGCCTCTCTGGGGCCAACGTCCTGACTTTC.